The next 10 T cell receptor beta chains were all read from a single sample in a study of T cell repertoires in cytomegalovirus infection. TCRdb re-called the reads through MiXCR, storing one row per CDR3 protein. The data show about 140,000 distinct CDR3 sequences, with about 6% seen just once and roughly 18% held by the top ten. The sample taken for sequencing was PBMCs. The source of these receptors is a human donor in good health (CMV status not recorded). Some clones in this sample may be carry-over from other donors' samples.

As DNA, the CDR3 is TGCGCCAGCAGTCGCGGGCGGCCCCAGCATTTT. It codes for CASSRGRPQHF. The chain links TRBV23-1 to TRBJ1-5; the D is unclear. TRBV23-1 is treated as an ORF (open reading frame) with a function not yet certain. CDR3 length equals 11 residues. V was cut by 4 bases and J by 9 bases, with 7 bases left in between.

The V and J genes are TRBV14 and TRBJ2-3; no reliable D call. The CDR3 is 15 residues long. The V gene lost 4 bases and the J gene lost 1 base, with 12 bases spanning the gap. In germline, CDR1 is SGHDN, CDR2 FVKESK. In DNA form, the CDR3 reads TGTGCCAGCAGCCGGGGAAGCGTTGGCACAGATACGCAGTATTTT. Translating gives CASSRGSVGTDTQYF. Looking up the rest from reference TRBV14 and TRBJ2-3 gives the full variable domain: EAGVTQFPSHSVIEKGQTVTLRCDPISGHDNLYWYRRVMGKEIKFLLHFVKESKQDESGMPNNRFLAERTGGTYSTLKVQPAELEDSGVYFCASSRGSVGTDTQYFGPGTRLTVL.

This clonotype was found many times. This sequence joins TRBV6-1 and TRBJ1-3; 9 bases align to TRBD1. V lost 5 bases to trimming and J lost 4 bases; unmatched junction nucleotides: 6. Looked up from germline, CDR1 is MNHNS and CDR2 is SASEGT. The CDR3 sequence is 15 residues long. This CDR3 is CASSRDREFGNTIYF. The CDR3 nucleotides are TGTGCCAGCAGTCGGGACAGGGAATTCGGAAACACCATATATTTT.

This clonotype was picked up many times. The chain employs TRBV6-2 or TRBV6-3 and TRBJ2-7; unclear D gene. The V end was cut by 0 bases, the J end by 7 bases, with 7 bases between. CDR1 and CDR2 (germline): MNHEY, SVGEGT. The CDR3 is 12 amino acids. CDR3 amino acids: CASSYSVGEQYF. Here the CDR3 DNA reads TGTGCCAGCAGTTACTCGGTGGGGGAGCAGTACTTC.

This clonotype was counted ten times or more. This sequence joins TRBV6-6 and TRBJ1-1, with D hard to call. Between the trimmed V and J ends, which lost 6 bases and 0 bases, there was a span of 8 bases. The CDR3 sequence is 13 residues long. Germline-derived CDR1 and CDR2 are MNHNY and SVGAGI (reference sequence). The CDR3 DNA sequence: TGTGCCAGCAGCGAGACGGTGAACACTGAAGCTTTCTTT. The encoded protein is CASSETVNTEAFF.

This clonotype came up many times. The chain recombines TRBV7-2 with TRBJ2-1; 9 nucleotides match TRBD2. Germline V gene lookup returns CDR1 SGHTA and CDR2 FQGNSA. There are 16 residues in the CDR3. The junction had 12 bases not matched to a gene; V was cut back by 8 bases and J by 4 bases. The CDR3: CASRSRRGGNYNEQFF. CDR3 bases: TGTGCCAGCCGCTCCCGGCGGGGGGGCAATTACAATGAGCAGTTCTTC.

At least ten counts were recorded for this clonotype. The chain employs TRBV7-3 and TRBJ2-1; possible D gene TRBD1, 6 bases. Trimming cost V 2 bases and J 3 bases, with 11 bases left between them. This CDR3 spans 15 amino acids. The V gene's germline CDR1 is SGHTA and CDR2 FQGTGA. The DNA of the CDR3 is TGTGCCAGCAGCTTAGTATCCAGGGGCTACAATGAGCAGTTCTTC. Its translation: CASSLVSRGYNEQFF.

The rearrangement links TRBV6-2 or TRBV6-3 to TRBJ1-1; no definite D call. V lost 6 bases to trimming and J lost 1 base, with 15 bases between them. The germline gives CDR1 MNHEY, CDR2 SVGEGT. This CDR3 has 15 amino acids. CDR3: CASRPAGLSNTEAFF. The CDR3 region has the DNA TGTGCCAGCAGGCCCGCGGGGTTGTCGAACACTGAAGCTTTCTTT.

This clonotype was seen ten or more times. The CDR3 region has the DNA TGTGCCAGCAGCAACCCACAGGGGGATGAGCAGTTCTTC. This sequence encodes CASSNPQGDEQFF. The chain carries TRBV5-4 and TRBJ2-1, with 8 bases lining up with TRBD1. Germline trimming cut 4 bases from V and 8 bases from J; bases unmatched to any gene: 5. This CDR3 region has 13 residues. Germline V gene sequence: CDR1 SGHNT, CDR2 YYREEE (reference sequence).

This clonotype was found a few times. The rearrangement joins TRBV5-1 to TRBJ2-3; TRBD2 matches at 9 bases. V gave up 5 bases and J gave up 2 bases; unmatched junction bases: 6. CDR1 and CDR2 (germline): SGHRS, YFSETQ. This CDR3 comprises 15 residues. Here the CDR3 reads CASRRAGGNTDTQYF. CDR3 coding DNA: TGCGCCAGCAGAAGGGCGGGGGGGAACACAGATACGCAGTATTTT. Full variable domain (rest looked up from reference TRBV5-1 and TRBJ2-3): KAGVTQTPRYLIKTRGQQVTLSCSPISGHRSVSWYQQTPGQGLQFLFEYFSETQRNKGNFPGRFSGRQFSNSRSEMNVSTLELGDSALYLCASRRAGGNTDTQYFGPGTRLTVL.